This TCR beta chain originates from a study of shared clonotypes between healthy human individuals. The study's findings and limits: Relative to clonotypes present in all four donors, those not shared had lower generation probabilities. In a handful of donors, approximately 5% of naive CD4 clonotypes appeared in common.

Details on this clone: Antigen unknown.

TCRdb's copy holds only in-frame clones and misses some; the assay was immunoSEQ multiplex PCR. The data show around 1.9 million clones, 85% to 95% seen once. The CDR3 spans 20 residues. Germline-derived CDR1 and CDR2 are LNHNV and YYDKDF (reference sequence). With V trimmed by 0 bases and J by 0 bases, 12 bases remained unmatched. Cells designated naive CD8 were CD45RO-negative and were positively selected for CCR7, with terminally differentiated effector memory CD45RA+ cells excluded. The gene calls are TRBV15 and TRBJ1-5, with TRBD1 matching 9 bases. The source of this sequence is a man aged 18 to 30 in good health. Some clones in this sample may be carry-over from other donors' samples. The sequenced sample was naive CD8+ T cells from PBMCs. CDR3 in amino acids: CATSRDFTTGGGNSNQPQHF. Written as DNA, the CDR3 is TGTGCCACCAGCAGAGATTTTACCACAGGGGGCGGCAATAGCAATCAGCCCCAGCATTTT. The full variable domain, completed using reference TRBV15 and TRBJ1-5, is DAMVIQNPRYQVTQFGKPVTLSCSQTLNHNVMYWYQQKSSQAPKLLFHYYDKDFNNEADTPDNFQSRRPNTSFCFLDIRSPGLGDTAMYLCATSRDFTTGGGNSNQPQHFGDGTRLSIL.